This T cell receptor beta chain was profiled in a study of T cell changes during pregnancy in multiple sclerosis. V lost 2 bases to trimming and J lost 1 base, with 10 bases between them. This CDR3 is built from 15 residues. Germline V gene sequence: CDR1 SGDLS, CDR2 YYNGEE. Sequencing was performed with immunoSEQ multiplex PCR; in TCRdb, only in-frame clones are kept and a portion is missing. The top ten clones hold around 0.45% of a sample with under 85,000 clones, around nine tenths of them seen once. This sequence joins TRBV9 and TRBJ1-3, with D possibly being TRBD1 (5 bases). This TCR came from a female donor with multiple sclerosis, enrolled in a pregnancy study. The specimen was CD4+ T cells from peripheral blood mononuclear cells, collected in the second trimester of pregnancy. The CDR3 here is CASSVLPGSGNTIYF. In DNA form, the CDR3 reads TGTGCCAGCAGCGTCCTCCCAGGGTCTGGAAACACCATATATTTT.